These T cell receptor beta chains were read from a single sample in a study of identical twins. Each CDR3 protein gets one entry after TCRdb re-called the 5' RACE reads with MiXCR. The sample gives 1,800,000 or so distinct CDR3 sequences, 25% to 35% of which show up once; approximately 0.29% is in the top ten. The source material was cord blood. These receptors came from a newborn girl in good health. Each CDR3 is given with its conserved first and last residue. Each record gives: D gene, clone size, J gene, V gene, CDR3 protein, CDR3 DNA. The D gene is left open where the match is weak. Clone size is not always given. Where it is, it says once, few, many or a class for expanded clones.

NA NA TRBJ2-5 TRBV20-1 CGAIRRLGQETQYF TGCGGTGCTATACGGCGGCTAGGGCAAGAGACCCAGTACTTC
NA few TRBJ1-1 TRBV27 CASSLTQAGTEAFF TGTGCCAGCAGTTTAACGCAGGCTGGCACTGAAGCTTTCTTT
NA once TRBJ2-7 TRBV18 CASSPQPLYEQYF TGTGCCAGCTCACCGCAACCGTTGTACGAGCAGTACTTC
TRBD2 NA TRBJ2-3 TRBV4-2 CASGQSGLAGVDTQYF TGTGCCAGCGGCCAGTCCGGACTAGCGGGAGTAGATACGCAGTATTTT
NA NA TRBJ2-2 TRBV7-7 CASSLGGGGGTGELFF TGTGCTAGCAGCTTAGGAGGGGGCGGAGGCACCGGGGAGCTGTTTTTT
NA NA TRBJ2-1 TRBV20-1 CSASVDSNEQFF TGCAGTGCTAGCGTGGACTCCAATGAGCAGTTCTTC
NA NA TRBJ1-1 TRBV6-1 CASSELGSGGAFF TGTGCCAGCAGTGAATTGGGAAGCGGGGGAGCTTTCTTT
TRBD1 NA TRBJ2-7 TRBV6-7 CASSTPLGQGNYEQYF TGTGCCAGCAGTACCCCCCTGGGACAGGGAAATTACGAGCAGTACTTC
NA NA TRBJ2-3 TRBV20-1 CSARPEQGRRTDTQYF TGCAGTGCTAGACCTGAACAGGGGAGGCGAACAGATACGCAGTATTTT
NA few TRBJ2-1 TRBV3-1 CASSHPVSRVGNEQFF TGTGCCAGCAGCCACCCCGTTTCGAGAGTGGGCAATGAGCAGTTCTTC
TRBD2 NA TRBJ2-1 TRBV20-1 CSFPGLAGGLQGEQFF TGCAGTTTTCCAGGACTAGCGGGAGGCCTCCAGGGGGAGCAGTTCTTC
TRBD2 few TRBJ2-3 TRBV3-1 CASSPQRSGASSSTDTQYF TGTGCCAGCAGCCCACAGCGGAGCGGGGCGTCCTCTAGCACAGATACGCAGTATTTT
NA NA TRBJ1-1 TRBV29-1 CSVETGTANTEAFF TGCAGCGTTGAAACCGGGACCGCGAACACTGAAGCTTTCTTT
TRBD2 few TRBJ2-2 TRBV10-3 CAISASSGNTGELFF TGTGCCATCAGTGCGTCTAGCGGAAACACCGGGGAGCTGTTTTTT
TRBD2 few TRBJ2-1 TRBV15 CATSRGSSGSYNEQFF TGTGCCACCAGCAGGGGGTCTAGCGGTTCCTACAATGAGCAGTTCTTC
NA NA TRBJ2-7 TRBV28 CASRDLRDNTYEQYF TGTGCCAGCAGAGATCTCCGGGACAACACCTACGAGCAGTACTTC
NA many TRBJ1-2 TRBV5-1 CASSLLPDWTVERGYTF TGCGCCAGCAGCCTTTTACCAGACTGGACGGTGGAGCGTGGCTACACCTTC
NA once TRBJ1-4 TRBV4-1 CASSQVGGLNEKLFF TGCGCCAGCAGCCAAGTGGGGGGGCTTAATGAAAAACTGTTTTTT
NA NA TRBJ2-7 TRBV5-1 CASSPPGAYNEQYF TGCGCCAGCAGCCCCCCCGGTGCCTACAATGAGCAGTACTTC
TRBD2 few TRBJ2-5 TRBV28 CASSTLALLAAETQYF TGTGCCAGCAGCACTCTCGCTTTGCTAGCGGCAGAGACCCAGTACTTC
TRBD2 NA TRBJ2-1 TRBV20-1 CSARLTSGGPYNEQFF TGCAGTGCTAGACTCACTAGCGGGGGACCTTACAATGAGCAGTTCTTC
NA NA TRBJ1-5 TRBV27 CASSLFAGAQPQHF TGTGCCAGCAGTTTATTTGCAGGGGCTCAGCCCCAGCATTTT
TRBD1 few TRBJ1-4 TRBV5-1 CASSAGQGQKLFF TGCGCCAGCAGCGCTGGACAGGGGCAAAAACTGTTTTTT
NA few TRBJ2-5 TRBV27 CASSLSGYGYQETQYF TGTGCCAGCAGTTTATCGGGTTACGGATACCAAGAGACCCAGTACTTC